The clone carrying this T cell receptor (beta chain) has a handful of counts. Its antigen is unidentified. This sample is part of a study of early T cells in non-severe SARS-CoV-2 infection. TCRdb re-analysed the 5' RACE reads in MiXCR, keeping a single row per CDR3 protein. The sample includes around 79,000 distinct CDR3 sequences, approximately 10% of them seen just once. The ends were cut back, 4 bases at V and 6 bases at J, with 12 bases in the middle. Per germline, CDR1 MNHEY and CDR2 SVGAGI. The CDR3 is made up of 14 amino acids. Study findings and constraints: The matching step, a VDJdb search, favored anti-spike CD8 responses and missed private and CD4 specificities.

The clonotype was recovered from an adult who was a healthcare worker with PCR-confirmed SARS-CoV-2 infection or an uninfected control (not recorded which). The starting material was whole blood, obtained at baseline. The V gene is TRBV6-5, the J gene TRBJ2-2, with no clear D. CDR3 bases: TGTGCCAGCAGTTTAACGCAGGTTGCCGGGGAGCTGTTTTTT. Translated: CASSLTQVAGELFF.